The entry that follows covers one T cell receptor beta chain sequence. V lost 4 bases and J lost 0, with 11 bases in between. This CDR3 region has 15 residues. CDR1 and CDR2 (germline): SGHRS, YFSETQ. This sample was taken from a study of blood T cell repertoires in COVID-19. About the study: COVID-19 samples from acute and convalescent phases originated in the United States, Italy and Spain. Nucleic acid was either cDNA or gDNA, and it came from T cells, B-cell-depleted T cells, or PBMCs.

In the original processing: Amplification of reference gene primers provided the estimated nucleated cell counts. Clones were sequenced by immunoSEQ multiplex PCR, and TCRdb holds only the in-frame ones, with some missing. That table furnishes V, J and clone size, whereas the DNA furnished D and trimming. The table has about 100,000 clones, around 83% seen once. The sample was peripheral blood. V usage is TRBV5-1 and J usage is TRBJ1-3, with TRBD1 as a possible D gene (5 bases). The source is a man in his 70s with acute or convalescent COVID-19. The CDR3 sequence: CASSTTGLSGNTIYF. The CDR3, as DNA: TGCGCCAGCAGCACAACAGGCCTCTCTGGAAACACCATATATTTT. The full variable domain, in which reference TRBV5-1 and TRBJ1-3 provide the parts outside the CDR3, is KAGVTQTPRYLIKTRGQQVTLSCSPISGHRSVSWYQQTPGQGLQFLFEYFSETQRNKGNFPGRFSGRQFSNSRSEMNVSTLELGDSALYLCASSTTGLSGNTIYFGEGSWLTVV.